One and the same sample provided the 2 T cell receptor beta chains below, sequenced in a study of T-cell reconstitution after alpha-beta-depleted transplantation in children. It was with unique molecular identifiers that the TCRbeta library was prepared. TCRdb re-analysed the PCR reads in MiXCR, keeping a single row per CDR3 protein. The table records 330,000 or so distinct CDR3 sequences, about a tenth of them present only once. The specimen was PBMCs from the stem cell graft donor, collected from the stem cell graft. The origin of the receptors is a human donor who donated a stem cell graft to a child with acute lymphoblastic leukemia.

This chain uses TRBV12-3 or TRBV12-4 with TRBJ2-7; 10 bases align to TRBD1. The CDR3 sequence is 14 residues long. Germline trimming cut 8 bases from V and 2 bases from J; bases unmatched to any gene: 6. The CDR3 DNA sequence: TGTGCCAGCCGCCGAGGGACAGGGGCCTACGAGCAGTACTTC. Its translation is CASRRGTGAYEQYF.

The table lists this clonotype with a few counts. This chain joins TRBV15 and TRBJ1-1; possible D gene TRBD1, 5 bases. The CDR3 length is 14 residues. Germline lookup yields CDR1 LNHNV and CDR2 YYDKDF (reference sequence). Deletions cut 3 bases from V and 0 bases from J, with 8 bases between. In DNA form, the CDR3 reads TGTGCCACCAGCAGCCAGGGAGTGAACACTGAAGCTTTCTTT. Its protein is CATSSQGVNTEAFF.